Listed here are 26 T cell receptor beta chains from one sample, sequenced in a study of CD8 T cells in Susac syndrome. The RNA input was about 0.5 to 1 ug, and it was reverse transcribed with random hexamers. TCRdb redid the calling of the immunoSEQ multiplex PCR reads with MiXCR, one entry per CDR3 protein. The sample holds some 100,000 distinct CDR3 sequences, less than 95% seen once. The sequencing input was CD8+ T cells from PBMCs. The receptors derive from a human donor in good health.

The chain has TRBV29-1 and TRBJ1-1, with 9 bases matching TRBD1. Germline CDR1 and CDR2: SQVTM and ANQGSEA. The V and J ends lost 4 bases and 4 bases, in that order; junction bases with no gene match: 7. This CDR3 contains 14 residues. Here the CDR3 reads CSVVQGAGGTEAFF. CDR3 coding DNA: TGCAGCGTTGTACAGGGGGCCGGTGGCACTGAAGCTTTCTTT.

The chain has TRBV7-9 and TRBJ2-7; D may be TRBD1 (6 bases). With 3 bases removed from V and 5 bases from J, the gap between germline ends came to 17 bases. Germline CDR1 reads SEHNR; CDR2 reads FQNEAQ (reference sequence). The CDR3 runs to 15 residues. Here the CDR3 DNA reads TGTGCCAGCAGCTTCGAGATAGGCAGGGGACACGAGCAGTACTTC. This translates into CASSFEIGRGHEQYF.

The chain combines TRBV24-1 with TRBJ2-3; possible D gene TRBD2, 5 bases. This CDR3 has 13 amino acids. Looked up from germline, CDR1 is KGHDR and CDR2 is SFDVKD. V dropped 7 bases and J dropped 2 bases, with 9 bases sitting between them. The CDR3 protein is CATSSGYTDTQYF. CDR3 coding DNA: TGTGCCACCAGCAGCGGTTACACAGATACGCAGTATTTT.

The chain has TRBV2 and TRBJ1-1; 8 bases map to TRBD1. CDR3 length: 14 amino acids. Trimming removed 5 bases from V and 5 bases from J; junction bases left unmatched: 7. CDR1 and CDR2 from the germline V gene are SNHLY and FYNNEI. The CDR3 DNA is TGTGCCAGCAGTCTGGCCCGGACAGGGACTGAAGCTTTCTTT. It is translated as CASSLARTGTEAFF.

The rearrangement uses TRBV29-1 and TRBJ1-2; D gene ambiguous. Germline V CDR1 and CDR2: SQVTM, ANQGSEA. The CDR3 is 12 amino acids. Trimming stripped 3 bases from V and 10 bases from J, with 15 bases between. Here the CDR3 DNA reads TGCAGCGTTGATAAAGGCGCCCGCAACTACACCTTC. Amino acids: CSVDKGARNYTF.

This rearrangement joins TRBV30 to TRBJ2-4, with 11 bases matching TRBD2. Trimming removed 1 base from V and 1 base from J; junction bases left unmatched: 9. Germline CDR1 and CDR2: GTSNPN and SVGIG (reference sequence). The CDR3 length is 18 residues. DNA for the CDR3: TGTGCCTGGAGTGCCTCCGTAGCGGGAGGGCCGGCCAAAAACATTCAGTACTTC. Translated, it gives CAWSASVAGGPAKNIQYF.

The V and J genes are TRBV10-3 and TRBJ2-3, with 9 bases that match TRBD2. Looked up from germline, CDR1 is ENHRY and CDR2 is SYGVKD. The CDR3 runs to 13 residues. The DNA for the CDR3 is TGTGCATCGGCTAGCGGGGACACAGATACGCAGTATTTT. Translation gives CASASGDTDTQYF.

The V and J genes are TRBV20-1 and TRBJ2-5; 8 nucleotides line up with TRBD2. This CDR3 comprises 13 residues. The V gene end was trimmed by 6 bases and the J gene end by 4 bases; junction bases not matched to a gene: 7. Germline V gene lookup returns CDR1 DFQATT and CDR2 SNEGSKA (reference sequence). The CDR3 bases are TGCAGTGCAAAAGCGGGAGAGATAGAGACCCAGTACTTC. Translating it yields CSAKAGEIETQYF.

The rearrangement uses TRBV29-1 and TRBJ2-7; D is possibly TRBD2 (6 bases). The V end lost 3 bases, the J end lost 9 bases, and 12 bases lay between the germline ends. The CDR3 loop spans 11 amino acids. CDR1 and CDR2 (germline): SQVTM, ANQGSEA. The CDR3 protein is CSVDLGGGQYF. CDR3 bases: TGCAGCGTTGACTTGGGGGGTGGGCAGTACTTC.

J is TRBJ2-3 and V is TRBV5-4, with 8 nucleotides matching TRBD2. Germline CDR1 reads SGHNT; CDR2 reads YYREEE (reference sequence). The V and J ends lost 2 bases and 6 bases, in that order; junction bases with no gene match: 5. CDR3 size: 14 residues. This CDR3 is CASSFTSGGDTQYF. The DNA for the CDR3 is TGTGCCAGCAGCTTTACATCGGGGGGGGATACGCAGTATTTT.

This sequence joins TRBV9 and TRBJ2-3, with a tentative D call TRBD2 (5 bases). Trimming stripped 6 bases from V and 4 bases from J, with 21 bases between. Germline CDR1 and CDR2: SGDLS and YYNGEE. CDR3 length equals 16 residues. The CDR3 reads CASTPRSGRGADTQYF. The DNA for the CDR3 is TGTGCCAGCACGCCTAGGAGTGGGAGAGGAGCAGATACGCAGTATTTT.

The chain is built from TRBV29-1 and TRBJ2-1; no clear D gene. The CDR3 is 13 amino acids. Germline loops: CDR1 SQVTM, CDR2 ANQGSEA. Trimming took off 2 bases at V and 3 bases at J, with 8 bases between the two ends. This chain's CDR3 is CSVEPGRYNEQFF. DNA of the CDR3: TGCAGCGTTGAACCTGGGCGCTACAATGAGCAGTTCTTC.

The chain is built from TRBV6-5 and TRBJ2-2, with D tentatively TRBD2 (5 bases). CDR3 length: 14 residues. The germline V gene encodes CDR1 MNHEY and CDR2 SVGAGI. V dropped 11 bases and J dropped 4 bases, with 17 bases sitting between them. For the CDR3, the DNA is TGTGCCGCAAGAGGGCCCCCCGGCACCGGGGAGCTGTTTTTT. It yields the protein CAARGPPGTGELFF.

The genes are TRBV18 and TRBJ2-3; 7 bases map to TRBD1. The V segment lost 1 base and the J segment 1 base; nucleotides outside the gene matches: 2. Germline V gene data show CDR1 as KGHSH and CDR2 as LQKENI. This CDR3 has 15 residues. CDR3 DNA sequence: TGTGCCAGCTCACCACTCGGACAGGGCACAGATACGCAGTATTTT. As protein: CASSPLGQGTDTQYF.

This clonotype occurred a few times. The rearrangement links TRBV4-1 to TRBJ1-2; 8 nucleotides line up with TRBD1. Trimming took 3 bases from V and 8 from J; bases not matched to a gene: 5. Germline-derived CDR1 and CDR2 are MGHRA and YSYEKL. The CDR3 contains 13 residues. The CDR3, as DNA: TGCGCCAGCAGCCACAGGGGGCAAGACGGCTACACCTTC. Amino acid sequence: CASSHRGQDGYTF.

V is TRBV10-3 and J is TRBJ1-6; 7 bases match TRBD1. Germline V gives CDR1 ENHRY, CDR2 SYGVKD. The length of the CDR3 is 18 residues. Unmatched junction bases numbered 12, after V lost 3 bases and J lost 4 bases. This chain's CDR3 is CAISDQNRGGIYNSPLHF. CDR3 in DNA: TGTGCCATCAGTGACCAAAACAGGGGCGGAATTTATAATTCACCCCTCCACTTT.

The genes are TRBV5-1 and TRBJ2-1; tentatively, D is TRBD1 (5 bases). This CDR3 has 14 amino acids. Deletions cut 0 bases from V and 7 bases from J, with 11 bases between. The germline gives CDR1 SGHRS, CDR2 YFSETQ. The CDR3 DNA reads TGCGCCAGCAGCTTGGCACAGGCGGAAAATGAGCAGTTCTTC. This translates into CASSLAQAENEQFF.

The chain links TRBV7-9 to TRBJ2-7; 7 nucleotides line up with TRBD1. This CDR3 is 15 amino acids long. The germline gives CDR1 SEHNR, CDR2 FQNEAQ (reference sequence). V gave up 4 bases and J gave up 3 bases; unmatched junction bases: 9. The CDR3 here is CASSSPRDSDYEQYF. The CDR3 DNA reads as TGTGCCAGCAGCTCGCCTCGGGACAGCGACTACGAGCAGTACTTC.

This CDR3 is CASSLVGGSNTGELFF. The CDR3 bases are TGCGCCAGCAGCTTAGTAGGGGGCTCGAACACCGGGGAGCTGTTTTTT. The V gene is TRBV5-1, the J gene TRBJ2-2; TRBD1 agrees at 7 bases. This CDR3 is built from 16 residues. Germline V gene sequence: CDR1 SGHRS, CDR2 YFSETQ. Trimming cost V 2 bases and J 0 bases; bases outside gene matches: 4.

The V gene is TRBV5-6, the J gene TRBJ2-3, with D hard to call. CDR3 length: 16 amino acids. Trimming left V 0 bases short and J 2 bases short, with 13 bases between. Germline V CDR1 and CDR2: SGHDT, YYEEEE. The CDR3 DNA sequence: TGTGCCAGCAGCTTGGCCTCCGAGCATATCACAGATACGCAGTATTTT. The encoded protein is CASSLASEHITDTQYF.

This rearrangement joins TRBV5-1 to TRBJ1-1; TRBD1 agrees at 9 bases. The CDR3 sequence is 13 residues long. Unmatched junction bases numbered 5, after V lost 4 bases and J lost 7 bases. In germline, CDR1 is SGHRS, CDR2 YFSETQ. CDR3 DNA sequence: TGCGCCAGCAGCCCGGGACAGGGAAGTGAAGCTTTCTTT. Protein sequence: CASSPGQGSEAFF.

This clonotype came up once. CDR3 sequence reads: CSARGTSGKNEQFF. As DNA, the CDR3 is TGCAGTGCTAGGGGGACTAGCGGGAAGAATGAGCAGTTCTTC. The chain uses TRBV20-1 and TRBJ2-1; TRBD2 matches 13 bases. V shed 3 bases and J 7 bases; nucleotides not matched to a gene: 3. Germline CDR1 and CDR2: DFQATT and SNEGSKA (reference sequence). The CDR3 runs 14 residues.

The V call is TRBV7-3, the J call TRBJ2-2; 7 positions agree with TRBD2. CDR1 is SGHTA and CDR2 is FQGTGA in the germline V gene. The V and J ends lost 4 bases and 5 bases, in that order; junction bases with no gene match: 4. This CDR3 region has 14 residues. CDR3 in amino acids: CASSSGLDTGELFF. In DNA, the CDR3 is TGTGCCAGCAGCTCCGGACTAGATACCGGGGAGCTGTTTTTT.

This CDR3 reads CATSRAHRGGDTQYF. The CDR3 DNA reads as TGTGCCACCAGCAGAGCACACAGGGGAGGAGATACGCAGTATTTT. This chain uses TRBV15 with TRBJ2-3; D may be TRBD1 (7 bases). Trimming pared 1 base from V and 5 bases from J, leaving 13 bases between. CDR3 length: 15 amino acids. Per germline, CDR1 LNHNV and CDR2 YYDKDF (reference sequence).

This clonotype was recorded once. The CDR3 DNA reads as TGTGCCAGCAGATTCGGACAGGGGGAAGCTTTCTTT. Protein: CASRFGQGEAFF. The chain couples TRBV6-5 to TRBJ1-1; TRBD1 matches at 9 bases. The germline CDR1 and CDR2 sequences are MNHEY and SVGAGI. The CDR3 consists of 12 residues. The trim removed 6 bases at V and 8 bases at J, leaving 4 bases unmatched.

The table lists this clonotype with a few counts. The rearrangement links TRBV2 to TRBJ2-7; tentatively, D is TRBD1 (6 bases). There are 13 residues in the CDR3. CDR1 and CDR2 from the germline V gene are SNHLY and FYNNEI. V was clipped by 3 bases and J by 6 bases, with 12 bases between them. The CDR3 is CASSEWGQGEQYF. CDR3 in DNA: TGTGCCAGCAGTGAGTGGGGGCAAGGCGAGCAGTACTTC.